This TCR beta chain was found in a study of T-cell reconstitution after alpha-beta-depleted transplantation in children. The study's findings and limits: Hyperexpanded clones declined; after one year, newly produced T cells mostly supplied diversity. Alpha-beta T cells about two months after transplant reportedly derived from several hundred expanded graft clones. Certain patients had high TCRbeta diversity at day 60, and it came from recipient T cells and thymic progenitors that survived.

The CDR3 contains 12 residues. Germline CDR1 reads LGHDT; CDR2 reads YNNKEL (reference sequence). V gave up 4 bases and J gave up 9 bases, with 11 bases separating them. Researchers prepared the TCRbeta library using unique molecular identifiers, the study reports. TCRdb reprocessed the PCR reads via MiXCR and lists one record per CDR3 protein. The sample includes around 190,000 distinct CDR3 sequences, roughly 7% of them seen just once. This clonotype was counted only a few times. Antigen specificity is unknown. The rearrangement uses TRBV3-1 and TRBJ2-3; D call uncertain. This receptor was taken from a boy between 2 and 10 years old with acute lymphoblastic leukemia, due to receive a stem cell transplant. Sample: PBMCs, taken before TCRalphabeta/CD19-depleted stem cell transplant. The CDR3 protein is CASSPSPRTQYF. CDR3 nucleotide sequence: TGTGCCAGCAGCCCTAGTCCCCGAACGCAGTATTTT.